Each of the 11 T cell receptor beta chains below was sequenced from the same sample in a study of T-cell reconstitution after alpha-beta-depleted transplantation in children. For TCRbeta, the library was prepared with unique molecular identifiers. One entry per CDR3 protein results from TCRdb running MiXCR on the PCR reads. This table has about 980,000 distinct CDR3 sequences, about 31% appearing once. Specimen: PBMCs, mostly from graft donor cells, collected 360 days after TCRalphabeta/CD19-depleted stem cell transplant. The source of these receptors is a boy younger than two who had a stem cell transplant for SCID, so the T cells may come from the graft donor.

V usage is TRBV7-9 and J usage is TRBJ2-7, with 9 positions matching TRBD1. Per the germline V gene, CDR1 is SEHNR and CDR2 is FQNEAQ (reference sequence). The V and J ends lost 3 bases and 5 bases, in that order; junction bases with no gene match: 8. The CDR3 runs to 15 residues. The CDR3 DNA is TGTGCCAGCAGCTTCGAACAGGGGGCAAGCGACGAGCAGTACTTC. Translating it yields CASSFEQGASDEQYF. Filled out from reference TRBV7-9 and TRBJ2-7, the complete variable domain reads DTGVSQNPRHKITKRGQNVTFRCDPISEHNRLYWYRQTLGQGPEFLTYFQNEAQLEKSRLLSDRFSAERPKGSFSTLEIQRTEQGDSAMYLCASSFEQGASDEQYFGPGTRLTVT.

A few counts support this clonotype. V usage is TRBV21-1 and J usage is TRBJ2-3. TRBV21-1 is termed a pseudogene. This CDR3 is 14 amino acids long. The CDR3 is CASIGPIGPDTQYF. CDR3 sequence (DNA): TGTGCCAGCATCGGACCCATCGGCCCAGATACGCAGTATTTT.

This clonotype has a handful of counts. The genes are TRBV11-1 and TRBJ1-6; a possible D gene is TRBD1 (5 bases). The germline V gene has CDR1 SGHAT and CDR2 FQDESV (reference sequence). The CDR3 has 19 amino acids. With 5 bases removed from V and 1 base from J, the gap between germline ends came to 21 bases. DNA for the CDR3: TGTGCCAGCAGCGTCGGGACTCTTAAAGGGGCGTCCTATAATTCACCCCTCCACTTT. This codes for CASSVGTLKGASYNSPLHF.

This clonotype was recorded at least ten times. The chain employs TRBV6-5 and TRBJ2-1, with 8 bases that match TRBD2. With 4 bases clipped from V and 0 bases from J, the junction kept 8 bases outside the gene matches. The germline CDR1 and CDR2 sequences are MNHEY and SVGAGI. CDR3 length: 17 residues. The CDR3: CASSWGLSGGSYNEQFF. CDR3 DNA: TGTGCCAGCAGTTGGGGTCTAAGCGGGGGCTCCTACAATGAGCAGTTCTTC.

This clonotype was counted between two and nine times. The CDR3 sequence: CASRPAGDKNIQYF. The CDR3 DNA follows: TGTGCCAGCAGGCCGGCCGGAGACAAAAACATTCAGTACTTC. J is TRBJ2-4 and V is TRBV28; no clear D. The V and J ends lost 6 bases and 3 bases respectively, with 12 bases between them. The germline V gene encodes CDR1 MDHEN and CDR2 SYDVKM. The CDR3 totals 14 residues.

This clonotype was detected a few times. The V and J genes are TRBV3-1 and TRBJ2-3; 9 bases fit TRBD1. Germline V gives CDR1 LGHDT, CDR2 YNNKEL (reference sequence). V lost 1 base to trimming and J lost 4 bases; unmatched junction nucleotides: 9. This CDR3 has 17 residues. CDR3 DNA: TGTGCCAGCAGCCAAGCCCCCAACAGGGGGCAATCAGATACGCAGTATTTT. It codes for CASSQAPNRGQSDTQYF.

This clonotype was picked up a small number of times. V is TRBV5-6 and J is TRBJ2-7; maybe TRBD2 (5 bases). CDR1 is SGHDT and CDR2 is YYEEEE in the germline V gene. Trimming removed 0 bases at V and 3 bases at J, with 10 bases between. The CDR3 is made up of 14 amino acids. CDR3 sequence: CASSLEPGIYEQYF. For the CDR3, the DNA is TGTGCCAGCAGCTTGGAACCCGGGATCTACGAGCAGTACTTC. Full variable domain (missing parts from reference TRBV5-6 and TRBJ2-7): DAGVTQSPTHLIKTRGQQVTLRCSPKSGHDTVSWYQQALGQGPQFIFQYYEEEERQRGNFPDRFSGHQFPNYSSELNVNALLLGDSALYLCASSLEPGIYEQYFGPGTRLTVT.

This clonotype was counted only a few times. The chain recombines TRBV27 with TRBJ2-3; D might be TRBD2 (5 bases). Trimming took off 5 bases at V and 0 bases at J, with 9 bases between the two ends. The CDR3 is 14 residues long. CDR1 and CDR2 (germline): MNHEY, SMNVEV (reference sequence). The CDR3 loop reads CASSPWTSTDTQYF. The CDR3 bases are TGTGCCAGCAGTCCCTGGACTAGCACAGATACGCAGTATTTT.

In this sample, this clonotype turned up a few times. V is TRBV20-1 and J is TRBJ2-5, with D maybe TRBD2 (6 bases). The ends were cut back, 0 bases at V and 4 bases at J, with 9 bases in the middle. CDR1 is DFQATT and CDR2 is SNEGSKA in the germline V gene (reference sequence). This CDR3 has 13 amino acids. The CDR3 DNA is TGCAGTGCTAGAGATGGCGGGGTAGAGACCCAGTACTTC. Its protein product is CSARDGGVETQYF.

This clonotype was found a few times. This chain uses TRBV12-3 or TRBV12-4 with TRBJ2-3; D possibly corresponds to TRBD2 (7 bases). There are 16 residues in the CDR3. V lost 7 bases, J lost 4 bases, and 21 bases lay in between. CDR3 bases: TGTGCCAGCACCCTGGGGACGGGGGGCGGGTCAGATACGCAGTATTTT. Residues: CASTLGTGGGSDTQYF.

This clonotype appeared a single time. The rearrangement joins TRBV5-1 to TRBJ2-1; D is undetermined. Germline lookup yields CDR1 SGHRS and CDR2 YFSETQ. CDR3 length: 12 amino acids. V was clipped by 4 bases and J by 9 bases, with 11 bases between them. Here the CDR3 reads CASSNTPGEQFF. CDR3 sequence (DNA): TGCGCCAGCAGCAACACTCCGGGTGAGCAGTTCTTC. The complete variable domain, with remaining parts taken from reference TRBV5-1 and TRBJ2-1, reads KAGVTQTPRYLIKTRGQQVTLSCSPISGHRSVSWYQQTPGQGLQFLFEYFSETQRNKGNFPGRFSGRQFSNSRSEMNVSTLELGDSALYLCASSNTPGEQFFGPGTRLTVL.